Given below is one TCR beta chain in context. Then a second PCR, running roughly 7 to 12 cycles, was carried out with a sample-barcoded 5' primer and a J-beta primer mix. MiXCR, run by TCRdb on the 5' RACE reads, gives a single entry per CDR3 protein. The sample carries hundreds of thousands of distinct CDR3 sequences, approximately 49% recorded once. These data belong to a study of blood T cells in healthy people across ages. The source of this sequence is a woman aged 55-75 years in good health. The sample consisted of blood.

The CDR3 region has the DNA TGCAGTGCTCCCCGGACAGGGGGGCCAGCTTTCTTT. This encodes CSAPRTGGPAFF. This rearrangement joins TRBV20-1 to TRBJ1-1, with TRBD1 identical over 10 bases. CDR1 DFQATT and CDR2 SNEGSKA come from the germline V gene (reference sequence). V lost 5 bases to trimming and J lost 10 bases; unmatched junction nucleotides: 7. This CDR3 is 12 amino acids long.